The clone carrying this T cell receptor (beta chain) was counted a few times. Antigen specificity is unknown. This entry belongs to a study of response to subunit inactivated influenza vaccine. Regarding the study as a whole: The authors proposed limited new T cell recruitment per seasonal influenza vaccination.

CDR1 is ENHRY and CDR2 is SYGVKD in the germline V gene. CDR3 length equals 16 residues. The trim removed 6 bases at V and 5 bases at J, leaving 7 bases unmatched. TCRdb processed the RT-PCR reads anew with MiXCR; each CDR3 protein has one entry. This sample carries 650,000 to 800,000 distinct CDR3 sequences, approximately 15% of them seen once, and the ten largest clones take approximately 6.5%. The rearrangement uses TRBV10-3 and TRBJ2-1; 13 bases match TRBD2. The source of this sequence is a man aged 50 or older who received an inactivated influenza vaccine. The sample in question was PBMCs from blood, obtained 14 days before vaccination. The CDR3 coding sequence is TGTGCCATCAGCCCGGGACTAGCGGGGACAGACAATGAGCAGTTCTTC. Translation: CAISPGLAGTDNEQFF.